The text below deals with one TCR beta chain. The sample comes from a study of blood T cell repertoires in COVID-19. Study-level information: The study drew acute and convalescent COVID-19 samples from the United States, Italy and Spain. Sources were T cells, B-cell-depleted T cells, or PBMCs; the material itself was cDNA or gDNA.

Data came from immunoSEQ multiplex PCR; TCRdb stores just in-frame clones and leaves some out. The table lists around 26,000 clones, roughly 90% of them singletons, with 2.8% in the top ten. The germline V gene has CDR1 SGHNT and CDR2 YYREEE (reference sequence). CDR3 length: 14 amino acids. With 4 bases removed from V and 0 bases from J, the gap between germline ends came to 10 bases. The origin of this receptor is a human donor in a cohort sampled during active COVID-19. The source material was peripheral blood. The genes are TRBV5-4 and TRBJ2-5, with a tentative D call TRBD1 (6 bases). CDR3 nucleotides: TGTGCCAGCAGCGGAGCAGGGGACCAAGAGACCCAGTACTTC. It translates to CASSGAGDQETQYF.